A selection of T cell receptor beta chains follows, all from one sample in a study of cytomegalovirus exposure and HLA in healthy donors. Profiled with immunoSEQ multiplex PCR; TCRdb holds only in-frame clones, not every one. The top ten clones hold 14% of a sample with almost 70,000 clones, 65% to 70% of them seen once. The sample taken for sequencing was PBMCs. These TCRs come from a male donor in good health and CMV-seropositive. Each CDR3 is given with its conserved first and last residue. D genes are given only for firm matches. Clone sizes are given selectively: once, few, many, or a class where the clone is expanded.

d_call,j_call,v_call,clone_size,cdr3_nt,cdr3_aa
.,TRBJ2-2,TRBV7-8,.,TGTGCCAGCAGCTTAAGGACTGCTGCCGGGGAGCTGTTTTTT,CASSLRTAAGELFF
TRBD2,TRBJ2-3,TRBV19,few,TGTGCCAGTAAGCGGAAGGCGGGAGTTAAAGATACGCAGTATTTT,CASKRKAGVKDTQYF
TRBD1,TRBJ2-1,TRBV11-3,.,TGTGCCAGCAGCTGGGACAGCCAAGGGGACAATGAGCAGTTCTTC,CASSWDSQGDNEQFF
.,TRBJ2-5,TRBV7-9,.,TGTTCCAGCACCCCCATCTTACAGGGAGTCCGCAGTGGGACCCAGTACTTC,CSSTPILQGVRSGTQYF
.,TRBJ2-5,TRBV11-3,.,TGTGCCAGCAGCTACAGGGAAGAGACCCAGTACTTC,CASSYREETQYF
.,TRBJ2-6,TRBV13,few,TGTGCCAGCAGCTTAGCGATTGCAGGGCGTCAAGAGGGGGCCAACGTCCTGACTTTC,CASSLAIAGRQEGANVLTF
.,TRBJ2-7,TRBV5-6,few,TGTGCCAGCAGCCTTGGACAGGAGCAGTACTTC,CASSLGQEQYF
TRBD2,TRBJ2-7,TRBV5-1,.,TGCGCCAGCAGCTTGGAGCCAACTAGCGGGGGGGCCTACGAGCAGTACTTC,CASSLEPTSGGAYEQYF
TRBD1,TRBJ2-5,TRBV5-4,.,TGTGCCAGCAGCCTTCCGGGACAGGGGGCGCCTGAGCAGTACTTC,CASSLPGQGAPEQYF
.,TRBJ1-5,TRBV7-9,.,TGTGCCAGCAGCTCCACAGGATTTGCGAATCAGCCCCAGCATTTT,CASSSTGFANQPQHF
.,TRBJ2-2,TRBV19,.,TGTGCCAGTAGCGATCCGCGGGCAACGAACACCGGGGAGCTGTTTTTT,CASSDPRATNTGELFF
.,TRBJ1-5,TRBV2,.,TGTGCCAGCAGTGACTATAGCAATCAGCCCCAGCATTTT,CASSDYSNQPQHF
.,TRBJ1-1,TRBV18,.,TGTGCCAGCTCACCACCGTGGGGGGAGAACACTGAAGCTTTCTTT,CASSPPWGENTEAFF
.,TRBJ2-7,TRBV11-2,.,TGTGCCAGCAGCTTAAGCACAGGCAACCTCTACGAGCAGTACTTC,CASSLSTGNLYEQYF
TRBD2,TRBJ2-5,TRBV6-1,.,TGTGCCAGCAGGAGGACTAGCGGGAGGCAAGAGGCCCAGTACTTC,CASRRTSGRQEAQYF
.,TRBJ1-2,TRBV5-1,.,TGCGCCAGCAGCTCGGGGGGCAGGGTAGGATATGGCTACACCTTC,CASSSGGRVGYGYTF
TRBD1,TRBJ2-7,TRBV6-5,.,TGTGCCAGCAGTTGGGGACAGGGGACCGTCGAGCAGTACTTC,CASSWGQGTVEQYF
.,TRBJ1-3,TRBV9,.,TGTGCCAGCAGCGTAGCAGGGATCACTGGAAACACCATATATTTT,CASSVAGITGNTIYF
.,TRBJ2-3,TRBV30,.,TGTGCCTGGAGTGTGGTGACTTTCACAGATACGCAGTATTTT,CAWSVVTFTDTQYF
.,TRBJ2-7,TRBV6-1,.,TGTGCCAGCAGTGTGGTCAGGGGAAATTACGAGCAGTACTTC,CASSVVRGNYEQYF
.,TRBJ1-5,TRBV29-1,.,TGCAGCGTTGTCCAGGGCTGGAATCAGCCCCAGCATTTT,CSVVQGWNQPQHF
.,TRBJ2-3,TRBV12-5,.,TGTGCTAGTCGGGGGAGCACAGATACGCAGTATTTT,CASRGSTDTQYF
.,TRBJ2-7,TRBV29-1,.,TGCAGCGTTTTACCTACCGACAGGTCCCTAGACTACGAGCAGTACTTC,CSVLPTDRSLDYEQYF
.,TRBJ1-6,TRBV6-1,.,TGTGCCAGCAGTGAAATCAGCTCCTATAATTCACCCCTCCACTTT,CASSEISSYNSPLHF
.,TRBJ1-6,TRBV7-8,.,TGTGCCAGCAGCTTAGGAGGGAATGGATCACCCCTCCACTTT,CASSLGGNGSPLHF
.,TRBJ1-3,TRBV6-1,once,TGTGCCAGCAGTGAAGCCGTGAGGCCATCTGGAAACACCATATATTTT,CASSEAVRPSGNTIYF
TRBD1,TRBJ2-7,TRBV30,.,TGTGCCTGGAGTGATCGTCTGACAGGGCCCTCCTACGAGCAGTACTTC,CAWSDRLTGPSYEQYF
TRBD1,TRBJ2-7,TRBV18,few,TGTGCCAGCTCACCCCGACAGGGGGCCTCCTACGAGCAGTACTTC,CASSPRQGASYEQYF
.,TRBJ2-7,TRBV19,.,TGTGCCAGACAAGAAGTCGGTCTAGCGCTGAGCTCCTACGAGCAGTACTTC,CARQEVGLALSSYEQYF
.,TRBJ1-1,TRBV5-6,.,TGTGCCAGCAGCTTGGCCGACAGAAACACTGAAGCTTTCTTT,CASSLADRNTEAFF
.,TRBJ1-4,TRBV5-4,.,TGTGCCAGCAGCTTGTACGGGAATGAAAAACTGTTTTTT,CASSLYGNEKLFF
TRBD1,TRBJ1-4,TRBV5-7,.,TGTGCCAGCCAGGCCAGACAGGGCTATGAAAAACTGTTTTTT,CASQARQGYEKLFF
TRBD2,TRBJ2-7,TRBV4-1,.,TGCGCCAGCAGCCAAGATTGGGGACTAGCGCTTTCCTCCTACGAGCAGTACTTC,CASSQDWGLALSSYEQYF
.,TRBJ1-1,TRBV6-1,few,TGTGCCAGCAGGCCCGTCCAGCGGACTGAAGCTTTCTTT,CASRPVQRTEAFF
TRBD1,TRBJ2-2,TRBV9,.,TGTGCCAGCAGTAACAGGGGGCTTGTCACCGGGGAGCTGTTTTTT,CASSNRGLVTGELFF
.,TRBJ2-6,TRBV4-3,few,TGCGCCAGCAGCCAAGAGCGCTACTCTGGGGCCAACGTCCTGACTTTC,CASSQERYSGANVLTF
TRBD1,TRBJ1-1,TRBV5-6,.,TGTGCCAGCAGGTCCAGAATACAGGGGCAGGCTTTCTTT,CASRSRIQGQAFF
.,TRBJ2-1,TRBV7-2,once,TGTGCCAGCAGCTTAGGGCGGAATGAGCAGTTCTTC,CASSLGRNEQFF
.,TRBJ2-5,TRBV5-1,few,TGCGCCAGCAGCGGGGGGGCTGGCCAAGAGACCCAGTACTTC,CASSGGAGQETQYF
TRBD2,TRBJ2-5,TRBV5-4,few,TGTGCCAGCAGCGGAGGGACTAGCGGTCAAGAGACCCAGTACTTC,CASSGGTSGQETQYF
TRBD1,TRBJ1-2,TRBV6-1,.,TGTGCCAGCACCCCAACGGACAGGTGGGGGTATGGCTACACCTTC,CASTPTDRWGYGYTF
TRBD1,TRBJ2-3,TRBV5-4,.,TGTGCCAGCAGCTTTCAGGGGGTAGGAACAGATACGCAGTATTTT,CASSFQGVGTDTQYF
TRBD2,TRBJ2-3,TRBV5-1,once,TGCGCCAGCGGTCAAGCGGGGCCCACAGATACGCAGTATTTT,CASGQAGPTDTQYF
TRBD2,TRBJ2-7,TRBV29-1,.,TGCAGCGCTGGGACTAGACAATCCTACGAGCAGTACTTC,CSAGTRQSYEQYF